This TCR beta chain was recovered during a study of blood T cell repertoires in COVID-19. On the study more broadly: From T cells, B-cell-depleted T cells, or PBMCs came the material, which was cDNA or gDNA.

Per the original data handling: Reference gene primer amplification gave nucleated cell count estimates. Profiled with immunoSEQ multiplex PCR; TCRdb holds only in-frame clones, not every one. V and J calls and clone size are copied from that table; D and trimming were computed from the DNA. The table lists under 100,000 clones, around 81% of them singletons. The sequence was obtained from a woman in her 70s with active or convalescent COVID-19. The sequenced sample consisted of peripheral blood.

The DNA for the CDR3 is TGTGCCAGCAGCTTAGGCGGGGGGGCCTTTGGCAATGAGCAGTTCTTC. Its translation is CASSLGGGAFGNEQFF. The chain combines TRBV7-2 with TRBJ2-1; 9 bases align to TRBD2. V trimming: 1 base; J trimming: 6 bases; junction bases outside the gene matches: 7. The CDR3 runs to 16 residues. CDR1 and CDR2 (germline): SGHTA, FQGNSA.